A selection of T cell receptor beta chains follows, all from one sample in a study of vaccination effects on CD4 cells after COVID-19. Repertoires were generated with immunoSEQ multiplex PCR, while TCRdb's copy carries only in-frame clones and drops some. The sample yields 25,000 to 35,000 clones, 65% to 75% seen once. For these TCRs, the target antigens are not known. Source: CD4+ T cells from PBMCs cultured with a peptide pool, taken before COVID-19 vaccination. These receptors were obtained from a human donor who had a prior SARS-CoV-2 infection. The CDR3 runs from the conserved cysteine through the conserved F or W. The order of the fields is J gene, D gene, clone size, V gene, CDR3 protein, CDR3 DNA. The D gene is left open where the match is weak. Clone sizes are given selectively: once, few, many, or a class where the clone is expanded.

J: TRBJ2-5
D: TRBD1
size: -
V: TRBV10-3
CDR3: CATRRDSGQETQYF
DNA: TGTGCCACCCGACGGGACAGTGGGCAAGAGACCCAGTACTTC

J: TRBJ2-2
D: -
size: once
V: TRBV15
CDR3: CATSRDPATGELFF
DNA: TGTGCCACCAGCAGAGATCCGGCCACCGGGGAGCTGTTTTTT

J: TRBJ2-7
D: -
size: once
V: TRBV5-1
CDR3: CASSLGQGDYEQYF
DNA: TGCGCCAGCAGCTTGGGGCAGGGTGACTACGAGCAGTACTTC

J: TRBJ1-1
D: -
size: -
V: TRBV12-3/TRBV12-4
CDR3: CASSTKNTEAFF
DNA: TGTGCCAGCAGTACGAAGAACACTGAAGCTTTCTTT

J: TRBJ2-2
D: -
size: few
V: TRBV28
CDR3: CASSLGRAHTGELFF
DNA: TGTGCCAGCAGTTTAGGCCGAGCGCACACCGGGGAGCTGTTTTTT

J: TRBJ2-1
D: TRBD2
size: once
V: TRBV9
CDR3: CASSTSWGTSGRAYNEQFF
DNA: TGTGCCAGCAGCACCTCCTGGGGGACTAGCGGGAGGGCCTACAATGAGCAGTTCTTC

J: TRBJ1-1
D: -
size: -
V: TRBV10-2
CDR3: CASRTVENTEAFF
DNA: TGCGCCAGCAGGACAGTAGAGAACACTGAAGCTTTCTTT

J: TRBJ2-7
D: -
size: -
V: TRBV12-5
CDR3: CASGLVYYGEGGEQYF
DNA: TGTGCTAGTGGTTTGGTATATTACGGCGAGGGGGGCGAGCAGTACTTC

J: TRBJ2-5
D: TRBD2
size: few
V: TRBV18
CDR3: CASSPPRGSYLETQYF
DNA: TGTGCCAGCTCACCACCTCGCGGGAGCTACTTGGAGACCCAGTACTTC

J: TRBJ2-5
D: TRBD1
size: -
V: TRBV6-4
CDR3: CASRRDRGFKRQETQYF
DNA: TGTGCCAGCAGGCGGGACAGGGGGTTCAAGCGCCAAGAGACCCAGTACTTC

J: TRBJ2-3
D: TRBD2
size: -
V: TRBV9
CDR3: CASSDIAGATDTQYF
DNA: TGTGCCAGCAGCGACATAGCGGGAGCAACAGATACGCAGTATTTT

J: TRBJ1-5
D: TRBD1
size: -
V: TRBV11-2
CDR3: CASSLFGGTENQPQHF
DNA: TGTGCCAGCAGCTTATTTGGTGGGACAGAAAATCAGCCCCAGCATTTT

J: TRBJ1-5
D: TRBD1
size: -
V: TRBV5-4
CDR3: CASSGTGRYIFQPQHF
DNA: TGTGCCAGCAGTGGGACAGGGAGGTATATATTTCAGCCCCAGCATTTT

J: TRBJ2-7
D: TRBD1
size: -
V: TRBV4-1
CDR3: CASSPWTGTANEQYF
DNA: TGCGCCAGCAGCCCCTGGACAGGGACTGCGAACGAGCAGTACTTC

J: TRBJ1-2
D: -
size: -
V: TRBV6-5
CDR3: CASSPTRGQLYGYTF
DNA: TGTGCCAGCAGCCCCACGCGGGGGCAACTCTATGGCTACACCTTC

J: TRBJ2-3
D: -
size: -
V: TRBV5-5
CDR3: CASSFRDTQYF
DNA: TGTGCCAGCAGCTTTAGGGATACGCAGTATTTT

J: TRBJ2-3
D: -
size: -
V: TRBV2
CDR3: CASSPTTDTDTQYF
DNA: TGTGCCAGCAGTCCTACGACTGATACAGATACGCAGTATTTT

J: TRBJ1-1
D: -
size: -
V: TRBV3-1/TRBV3-2
CDR3: CASSQPGGGSEAFF
DNA: TGTGCCAGCAGCCAACCGGGGGGGGGCTCTGAAGCTTTCTTT